Listed here is a single T cell receptor (beta chain). This sample is drawn from a study of control samples from healthy donors and cancer patients. The protocol was immunoSEQ multiplex PCR, while the TCRdb copy is restricted to in-frame clones and leaves out a portion. This sample has 90,000 to 150,000 clones, with roughly 88% found just once. Germline values: CDR1 LGHDT, CDR2 YNNKEL (reference sequence). This CDR3 has 14 amino acids. Trimming cost V 1 base and J 7 bases; bases outside gene matches: 5. This chain joins TRBV3-1 (or the pseudogene TRBV3-2) and TRBJ1-2; 8 bases match TRBD1. Sample: blood. The clonotype comes from a man aged 40-49 years in good health. This chain's CDR3 is CASSQAQGAVGYTF. The CDR3 DNA is TGTGCCAGCAGCCAAGCCCAGGGGGCGGTTGGCTACACCTTC.